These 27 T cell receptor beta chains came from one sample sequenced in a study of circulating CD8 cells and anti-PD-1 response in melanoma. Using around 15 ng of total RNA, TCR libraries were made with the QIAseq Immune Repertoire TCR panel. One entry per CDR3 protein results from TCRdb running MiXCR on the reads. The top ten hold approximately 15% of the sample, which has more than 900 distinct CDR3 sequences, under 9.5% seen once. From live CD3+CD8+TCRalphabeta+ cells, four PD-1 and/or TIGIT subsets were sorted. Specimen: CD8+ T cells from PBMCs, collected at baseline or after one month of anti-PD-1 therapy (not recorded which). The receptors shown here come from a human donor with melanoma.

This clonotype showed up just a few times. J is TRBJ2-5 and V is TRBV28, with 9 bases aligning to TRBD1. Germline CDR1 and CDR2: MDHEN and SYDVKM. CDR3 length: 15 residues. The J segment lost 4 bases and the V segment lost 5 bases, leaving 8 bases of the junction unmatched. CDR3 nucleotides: TGTGCCAGCAGTCTTCGGACAGGGGAAGTAGAGACCCAGTACTTC. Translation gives CASSLRTGEVETQYF.

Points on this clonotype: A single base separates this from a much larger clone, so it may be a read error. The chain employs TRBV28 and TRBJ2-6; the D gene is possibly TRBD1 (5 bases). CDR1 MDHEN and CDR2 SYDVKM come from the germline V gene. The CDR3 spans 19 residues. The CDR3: CASSFPRAAVRPGANVPTF. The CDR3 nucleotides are TGTGCCAGCAGTTTCCCTCGGGCAGCAGTCAGGCCTGGGGCCAACGTCCCGACTTTC.

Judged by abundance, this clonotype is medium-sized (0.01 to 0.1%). The CDR3 DNA reads as TGTGCCACCGAGGGCGGGAGCGCAGATACGCAGTATTTT. Translated, it gives CATEGGSADTQYF. The chain uses TRBV19 and TRBJ2-3; 7 bases agree with TRBD2. Germline loops: CDR1 LNHDA, CDR2 SQIVND (reference sequence). This CDR3 region has 13 residues. Trimming at V came to 10 bases and at J to 4 bases, leaving 8 bases not matched to a gene.

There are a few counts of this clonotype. CDR3 region: CASSSSWGTDTQYF. The CDR3 DNA is TGTGCCAGCAGCTCTAGTTGGGGCACAGATACGCAGTATTTT. The gene calls are TRBV28 and TRBJ2-3; D unresolved. The CDR3 has 14 residues. V was shortened by 6 bases and J by 1 base, with 11 bases between the two germline ends. Germline CDR1 reads MDHEN; CDR2 reads SYDVKM.

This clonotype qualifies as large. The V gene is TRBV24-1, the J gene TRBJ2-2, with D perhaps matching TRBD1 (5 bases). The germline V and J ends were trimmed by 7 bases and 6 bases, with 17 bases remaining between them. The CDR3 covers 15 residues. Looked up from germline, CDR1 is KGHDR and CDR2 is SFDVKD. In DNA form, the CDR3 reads TGTGCCACCAGGTCGCGGCAGGGCGAGGCCGGGGAGCTGTTTTTT. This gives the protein CATRSRQGEAGELFF.

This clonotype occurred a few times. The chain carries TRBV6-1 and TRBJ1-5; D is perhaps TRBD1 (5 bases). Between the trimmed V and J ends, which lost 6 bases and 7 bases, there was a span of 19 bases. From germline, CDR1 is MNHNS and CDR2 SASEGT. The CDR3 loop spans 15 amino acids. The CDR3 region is CASRGDRRGGQPQHF. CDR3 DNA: TGTGCCAGCAGGGGGGACCGACGTGGAGGGCAGCCCCAGCATTTT.

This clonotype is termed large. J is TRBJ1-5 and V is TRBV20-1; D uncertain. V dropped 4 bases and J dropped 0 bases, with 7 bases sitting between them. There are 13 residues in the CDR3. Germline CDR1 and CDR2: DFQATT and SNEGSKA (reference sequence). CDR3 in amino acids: CSAMDLSNQPQHF. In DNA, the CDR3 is TGCAGTGCTATGGACCTTAGCAATCAGCCCCAGCATTTT.

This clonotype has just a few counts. CDR3 nucleotides: TGTGCCAGCAGTTACGAGGCCGCAGGATCCGGGGAGCTGTTTTTT. Translating it yields CASSYEAAGSGELFF. The V call is TRBV6-2 or TRBV6-3, the J call TRBJ2-2, with D unclear. Per the germline V gene, CDR1 is MNHEY and CDR2 is SVGEGT. The CDR3 loop spans 15 amino acids. V shed 2 bases and J shed 6 bases, with 13 bases lying between them.

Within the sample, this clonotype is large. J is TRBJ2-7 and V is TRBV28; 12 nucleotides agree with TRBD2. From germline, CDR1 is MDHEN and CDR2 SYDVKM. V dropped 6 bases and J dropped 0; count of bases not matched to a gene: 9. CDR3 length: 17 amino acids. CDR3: CASRAGTSGSSSYEQYF. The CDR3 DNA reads TGTGCCAGCAGGGCCGGGACTAGCGGGTCGAGCTCCTACGAGCAGTACTTC.

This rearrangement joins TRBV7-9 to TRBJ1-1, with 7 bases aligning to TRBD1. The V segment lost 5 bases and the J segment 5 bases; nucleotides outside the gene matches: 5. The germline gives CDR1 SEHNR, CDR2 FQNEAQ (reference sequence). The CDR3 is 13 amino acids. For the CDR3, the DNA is TGTGCCAGCAGCGCTCAGGGGGAAACTGAAGCTTTCTTT. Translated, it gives CASSAQGETEAFF. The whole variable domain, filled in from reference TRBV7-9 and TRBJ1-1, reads DTGVSQNPRHKITKRGQNVTFRCDPISEHNRLYWYRQTLGQGPEFLTYFQNEAQLEKSRLLSDRFSAERPKGSFSTLEIQRTEQGDSAMYLCASSAQGETEAFFGQGTRLTVV.

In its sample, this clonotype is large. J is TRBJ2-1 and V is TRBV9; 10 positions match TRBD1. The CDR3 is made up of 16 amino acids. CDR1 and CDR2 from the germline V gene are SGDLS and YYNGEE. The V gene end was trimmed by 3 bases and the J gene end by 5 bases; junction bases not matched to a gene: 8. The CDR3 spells CASSETGTGVHNEQFF. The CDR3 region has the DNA TGTGCCAGCAGCGAGACCGGGACAGGGGTTCACAATGAGCAGTTCTTC.

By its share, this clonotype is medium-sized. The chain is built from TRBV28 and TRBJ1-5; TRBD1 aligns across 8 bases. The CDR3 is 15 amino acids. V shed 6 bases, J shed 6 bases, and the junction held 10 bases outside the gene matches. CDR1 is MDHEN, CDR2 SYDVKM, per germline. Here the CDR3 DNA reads TGTGCCAGCAGGAATAGACAGGGGATTCGTCAGCCCCAGCATTTT. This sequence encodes CASRNRQGIRQPQHF.

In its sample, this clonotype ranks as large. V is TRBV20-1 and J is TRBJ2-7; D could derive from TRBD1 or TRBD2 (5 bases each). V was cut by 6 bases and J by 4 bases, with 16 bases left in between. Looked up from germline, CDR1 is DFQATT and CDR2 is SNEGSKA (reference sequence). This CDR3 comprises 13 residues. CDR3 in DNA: TGCAGTGCGAGTTCTGTGGGGGAGTACGAGCAGTACTTC. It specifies CSASSVGEYEQYF.

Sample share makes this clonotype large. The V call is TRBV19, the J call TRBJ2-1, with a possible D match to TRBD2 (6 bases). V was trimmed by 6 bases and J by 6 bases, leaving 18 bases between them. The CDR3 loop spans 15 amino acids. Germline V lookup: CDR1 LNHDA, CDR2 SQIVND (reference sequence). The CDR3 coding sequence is TGTGCCAGTAGGCATAGCAGGGAGGTGGGCAATGAGCAGTTCTTC. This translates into CASRHSREVGNEQFF.

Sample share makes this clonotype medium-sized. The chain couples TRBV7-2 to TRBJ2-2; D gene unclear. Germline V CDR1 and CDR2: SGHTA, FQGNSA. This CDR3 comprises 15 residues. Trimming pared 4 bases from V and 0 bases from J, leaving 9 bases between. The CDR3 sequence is CASSSRETNTGELFF. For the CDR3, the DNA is TGTGCCAGCAGCTCCCGAGAGACGAACACCGGGGAGCTGTTTTTT.

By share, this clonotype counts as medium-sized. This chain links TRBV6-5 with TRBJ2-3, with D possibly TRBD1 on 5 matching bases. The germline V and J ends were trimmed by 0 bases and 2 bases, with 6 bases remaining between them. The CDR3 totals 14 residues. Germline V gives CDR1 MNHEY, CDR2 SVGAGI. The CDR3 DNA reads TGTGCCAGCAGTTACTCGACAGACACAGATACGCAGTATTTT. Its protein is CASSYSTDTDTQYF.

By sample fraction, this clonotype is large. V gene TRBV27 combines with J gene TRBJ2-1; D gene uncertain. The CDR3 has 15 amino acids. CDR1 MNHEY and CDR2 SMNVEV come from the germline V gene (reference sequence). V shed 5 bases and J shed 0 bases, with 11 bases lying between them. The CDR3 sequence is CASSEQIYSYNEQFF. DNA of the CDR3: TGTGCCAGCAGTGAACAGATTTACTCCTACAATGAGCAGTTCTTC.

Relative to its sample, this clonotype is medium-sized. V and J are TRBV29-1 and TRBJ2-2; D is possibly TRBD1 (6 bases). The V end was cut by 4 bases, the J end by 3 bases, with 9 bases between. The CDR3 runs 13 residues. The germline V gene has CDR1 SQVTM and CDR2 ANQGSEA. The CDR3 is CSVAAGDTGELFF. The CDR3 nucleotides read TGCAGCGTTGCCGCAGGGGACACCGGGGAGCTGTTTTTT.

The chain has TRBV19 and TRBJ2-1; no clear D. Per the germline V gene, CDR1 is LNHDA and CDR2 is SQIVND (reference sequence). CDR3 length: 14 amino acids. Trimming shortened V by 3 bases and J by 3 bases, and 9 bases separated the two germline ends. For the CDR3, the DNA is TGTGCCAGTAGTATTCGAGAGGACTACAATGAGCAGTTCTTC. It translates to CASSIREDYNEQFF.

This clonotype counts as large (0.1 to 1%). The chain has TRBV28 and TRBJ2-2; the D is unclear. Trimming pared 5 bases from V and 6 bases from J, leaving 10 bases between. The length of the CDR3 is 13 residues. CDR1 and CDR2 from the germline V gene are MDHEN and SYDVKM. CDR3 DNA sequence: TGTGCCAGCAGTACCCTGGTACCCGGGGAGCTGTTTTTT. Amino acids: CASSTLVPGELFF. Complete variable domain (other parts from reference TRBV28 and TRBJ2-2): DVKVTQSSRYLVKRTGEKVFLECVQDMDHENMFWYRQDPGLGLRLIYFSYDVKMKEKGDIPEGYSVSREKKERFSLILESASTNQTSMYLCASSTLVPGELFFGEGSRLTVL.

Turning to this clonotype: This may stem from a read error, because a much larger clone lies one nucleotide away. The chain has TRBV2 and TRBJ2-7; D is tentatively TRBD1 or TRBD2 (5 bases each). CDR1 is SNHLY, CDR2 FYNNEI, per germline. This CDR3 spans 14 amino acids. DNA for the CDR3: TGTGTCAGCAGTGAATCAGGGAGAATCTACGAGCAGTACTTC. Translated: CVSSESGRIYEQYF.

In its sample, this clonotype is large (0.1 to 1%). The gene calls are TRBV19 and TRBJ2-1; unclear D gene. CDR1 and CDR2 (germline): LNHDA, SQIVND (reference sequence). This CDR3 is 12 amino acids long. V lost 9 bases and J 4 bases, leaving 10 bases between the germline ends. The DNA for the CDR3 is TGTGCCAGCAACCCCGGGTACAATGAGCAGTTCTTC. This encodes CASNPGYNEQFF.

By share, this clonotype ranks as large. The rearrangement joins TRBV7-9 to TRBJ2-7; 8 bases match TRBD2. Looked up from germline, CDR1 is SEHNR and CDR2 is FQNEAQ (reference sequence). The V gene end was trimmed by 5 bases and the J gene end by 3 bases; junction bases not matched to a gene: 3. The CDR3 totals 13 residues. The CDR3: CASSPGGYYEQYF. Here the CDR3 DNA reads TGTGCCAGCAGCCCGGGGGGGTACTACGAGCAGTACTTC.

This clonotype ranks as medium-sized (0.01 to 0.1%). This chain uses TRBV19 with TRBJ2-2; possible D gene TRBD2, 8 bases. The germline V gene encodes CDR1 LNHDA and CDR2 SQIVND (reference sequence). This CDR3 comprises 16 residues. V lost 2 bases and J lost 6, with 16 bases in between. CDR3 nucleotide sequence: TGTGCCAGTAGTATATCGGGAGGGGGCGTTGCCGGGGAGCTGTTTTTT. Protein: CASSISGGGVAGELFF. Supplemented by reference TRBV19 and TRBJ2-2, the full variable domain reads DGGITQSPKYLFRKEGQNVTLSCEQNLNHDAMYWYRQDPGQGLRLIYYSQIVNDFQKGDIAEGYSVSREKKESFPLTVTSAQKNPTAFYLCASSISGGGVAGELFFGEGSRLTVL.

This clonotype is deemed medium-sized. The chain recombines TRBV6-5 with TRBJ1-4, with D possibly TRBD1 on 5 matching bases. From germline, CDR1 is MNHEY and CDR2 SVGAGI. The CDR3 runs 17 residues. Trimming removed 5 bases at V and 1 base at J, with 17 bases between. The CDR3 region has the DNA TGTGCCAGCAGTCCAAAAGGGGATTGGGGAACTAATGAAAAACTGTTTTTT. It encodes CASSPKGDWGTNEKLFF.

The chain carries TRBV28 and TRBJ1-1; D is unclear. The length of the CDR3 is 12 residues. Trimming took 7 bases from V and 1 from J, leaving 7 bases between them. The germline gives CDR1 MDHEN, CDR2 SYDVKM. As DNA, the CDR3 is TGTGCCAGCAACGCAGGGAACACTGAAGCTTTCTTT. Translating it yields CASNAGNTEAFF.

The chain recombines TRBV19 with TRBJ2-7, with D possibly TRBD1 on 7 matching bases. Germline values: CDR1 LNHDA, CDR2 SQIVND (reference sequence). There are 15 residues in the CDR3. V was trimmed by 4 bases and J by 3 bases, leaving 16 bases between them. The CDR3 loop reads CASSTGGTAIYEQYF. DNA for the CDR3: TGTGCCAGTAGTACCGGCGGGACAGCTATCTACGAGCAGTACTTC.